The entry below gives a single TCR beta chain sequence along with its context. These data come from a study of shared T cell receptors in the human thymus. The repertoire was sequenced with immunoSEQ multiplex PCR; TCRdb's copy has only in-frame clones and lacks some. The profile shows hundreds of thousands of clones, 70% to 80% of them singletons. This sample was shared with a second study, whose subject was human thymus T cells. That report adds: It looked as if thymic and blood repertoires used V and J genes in a biased way. Related research has reported that thymic repertoires overlap highly among unrelated individuals.

Specimen: thymocytes. The receptor's source is a boy under two years old with a congenital heart defect.

CDR3 DNA sequence: TGTGCCAGCAGCCAACTAGCGGCCCTCTCTGGGGCCAACGTCCTGACTTTC. It yields the protein CASSQLAALSGANVLTF. This rearrangement joins TRBV7-2 to TRBJ2-6; 8 nucleotides align to TRBD2. CDR3 length: 17 residues. The trim removed 5 bases at V and 0 bases at J, leaving 6 bases unmatched. The germline V gene has CDR1 SGHTA and CDR2 FQGNSA.